Shown below are 21 T cell receptor beta chains from a single sample sequenced in a study of blood T cells in healthy people across ages. Combining a sample-barcoded 5' primer with a J-beta primer mix, a second PCR ran for about 7 to 11 cycles. Using its own MiXCR run on the 5' RACE reads, TCRdb lists one record per CDR3 protein. The repertoire holds 760,000 or so distinct CDR3 sequences, with around a quarter as singletons. These same records also appear under a second study, on T cells of mothers and their children.

Sequenced sample: blood. The receptors derive from a boy younger than 18 in good health.

This sequence joins TRBV5-1 and TRBJ1-4; TRBD1 matches 12 bases. CDR3 length equals 17 residues. The V segment lost 0 bases and the J segment 3 bases; nucleotides outside the gene matches: 3. Germline values: CDR1 SGHRS, CDR2 YFSETQ. This CDR3 is CASSLGDRGRPNEKLFF. The CDR3 region has the DNA TGCGCCAGCAGCTTGGGGGACAGGGGGCGACCTAATGAAAAACTGTTTTTT.

This chain uses TRBV6-1 with TRBJ1-2; D perhaps matches TRBD1 (6 bases). Trimming removed 7 bases at V and 3 bases at J, with 15 bases between. Germline CDR1 and CDR2: MNHNS and SASEGT. The CDR3 runs to 14 residues. The CDR3 protein is CASMRRQVDYGYTF. CDR3 sequence (DNA): TGTGCCAGCATGAGGAGACAGGTTGACTATGGCTACACCTTC.

The chain couples TRBV7-9 to TRBJ2-7, with no clear D. The CDR3 is 16 amino acids. Trimming removed 5 bases at V and 10 bases at J, with 27 bases between. Germline V gives CDR1 SEHNR, CDR2 FQNEAQ (reference sequence). Here the CDR3 reads CASSQVVEPPWAAQYF. The CDR3 coding sequence is TGTGCCAGCAGCCAAGTGGTGGAACCTCCTTGGGCGGCCCAGTACTTC.

The rearrangement uses TRBV5-6 and TRBJ2-2; 7 nucleotides line up with TRBD2. Germline trimming cut 3 bases from V and 2 bases from J; bases unmatched to any gene: 7. This CDR3 is built from 16 residues. Germline V lookup: CDR1 SGHDT, CDR2 YYEEEE. The CDR3 DNA reads TGTGCCAGCAGCTCCTTTCGACTAGCTAACACCGGGGAGCTGTTTTTT. Translation: CASSSFRLANTGELFF.

The V call is TRBV20-1, the J call TRBJ2-5; 8 nucleotides line up with TRBD2. TRBJ2-1 explains the end of the DNA better; the J call may be wrong. The CDR3 length is 17 residues. The V gene's germline CDR1 is DFQATT and CDR2 SNEGSKA (reference sequence). CDR3 sequence reads: CSAPNPTGTRGRDEQFF. Written as DNA, the CDR3 is TGCAGTGCTCCTAACCCTACCGGGACTAGAGGCCGGGATGAGCAGTTCTTC.

The sample holds a few counts of this clonotype. The gene calls are TRBV27 and TRBJ2-2; possibly TRBD1 for D (5 bases). The germline V and J ends were trimmed by 2 bases and 3 bases, with 7 bases remaining between them. Germline CDR1 reads MNHEY; CDR2 reads SMNVEV (reference sequence). CDR3 size: 14 residues. The CDR3: CASSLAGYTGELFF. CDR3 nucleotides: TGTGCCAGCAGTTTAGCAGGGTACACCGGGGAGCTGTTTTTT.

J is TRBJ2-5 and V is TRBV7-2; 8 bases fit TRBD2. CDR1 is SGHTA and CDR2 is FQGNSA in the germline V gene. The length of the CDR3 is 17 residues. Trimming removed 0 bases from V and 7 bases from J; junction bases left unmatched: 13. CDR3 DNA: TGTGCCAGCAGCTTAGCGGTCCTGGCGGGGGGTGCAGGGACCCAGTACTTC. This translates into CASSLAVLAGGAGTQYF.

This clonotype was seen a handful of times. V is TRBV28 and J is TRBJ2-7, with D tentatively TRBD2 (5 bases). The CDR3 length is 14 residues. Germline V CDR1 and CDR2: MDHEN, SYDVKM. Trimming cost V 3 bases and J 7 bases, with 16 bases left between them. CDR3 sequence reads: CASSFEGYVQEQYF. The DNA for the CDR3 is TGTGCCAGCAGTTTTGAGGGATACGTTCAAGAGCAGTACTTC.

This clonotype was detected only a few times. This sequence joins TRBV6-5 and TRBJ2-7, with D maybe TRBD1 (6 bases). The length of the CDR3 is 15 residues. In germline, CDR1 is MNHEY, CDR2 SVGAGI. V lost 0 bases and J 4 bases, leaving 13 bases between the germline ends. This chain's CDR3 is CASSYSMRGTYEQYF. The DNA of the CDR3 is TGTGCCAGCAGTTACTCGATGAGGGGGACGTACGAGCAGTACTTC.

This clonotype was recorded a few times. The chain recombines TRBV27 with TRBJ2-7; 8 bases are a match to TRBD2. This CDR3 is 16 amino acids long. V was clipped by 5 bases and J by 0 bases; unmatched bases: 9. In germline, CDR1 is MNHEY, CDR2 SMNVEV (reference sequence). For the CDR3, the DNA is TGTGCCAGCAGTACCCAACTAGCGGTGAGCTCCTACGAGCAGTACTTC. It translates to CASSTQLAVSSYEQYF.

This clonotype has just a few counts. The V call is TRBV10-1, the J call TRBJ2-7, with D tentatively TRBD2 (5 bases). The CDR3 is 14 residues long. CDR1 is WNHNN, CDR2 SYGVQD, per germline (reference sequence). The germline V and J ends were trimmed by 4 bases and 0 bases, with 10 bases remaining between them. CDR3 bases: TGCGCCAGCAGTGCGGGTAGCGCCTCCTACGAGCAGTACTTC. Protein: CASSAGSASYEQYF.

This chain links TRBV18 with TRBJ2-5; D unresolved. The germline V gene encodes CDR1 KGHSH and CDR2 LQKENI. This CDR3 region has 13 residues. Trimming pared 3 bases from V and 3 bases from J, leaving 8 bases between. The CDR3 here is CASSPDTKETQYF. In nucleotides, the CDR3 is TGTGCCAGCTCACCCGACACTAAAGAGACCCAGTACTTC.

This clonotype was seen a handful of times. The chain carries TRBV28 and TRBJ2-7; D might be TRBD1 or TRBD2, each matching 6 bases. This CDR3 is built from 14 residues. Trimming took off 7 bases at V and 6 bases at J, with 19 bases between the two ends. Germline V lookup: CDR1 MDHEN, CDR2 SYDVKM. The CDR3 sequence: CASTPTLGGGEQYF. As DNA, the CDR3 is TGTGCCAGCACCCCTACCCTAGGGGGAGGCGAGCAGTACTTC.

This clonotype was observed a handful of times. The rearrangement uses TRBV12-3 or TRBV12-4 and TRBJ2-3; D remains unclear. The V gene lost 3 bases and the J gene lost 2 bases, with 12 bases spanning the gap. The CDR3 covers 15 residues. The CDR3 reads CASSLTQMITDTQYF. The CDR3 nucleotides are TGTGCCAGCAGTTTGACACAGATGATCACAGATACGCAGTATTTT.

This clonotype was found a few times. The chain recombines TRBV7-3 with TRBJ2-3; 7 positions match TRBD1. The V segment lost 4 bases and the J segment 5 bases; nucleotides outside the gene matches: 3. Per the germline V gene, CDR1 is SGHTA and CDR2 is FQGTGA. The CDR3 consists of 13 residues. This CDR3 is CASSSYRGDTQYF. The CDR3 DNA reads as TGTGCCAGCAGCTCCTACAGGGGAGATACGCAGTATTTT.

The chain uses TRBV7-2 and TRBJ2-5; TRBD2 matches 8 bases. The CDR3 has 17 residues. Germline CDR1 SGHTA, CDR2 FQGNSA. With 0 bases clipped from V and 3 bases from J, the junction kept 9 bases outside the gene matches. This CDR3 reads CASSLALPAGAEETQYF. CDR3 nucleotides: TGTGCCAGCAGCTTAGCGCTCCCAGCGGGGGCCGAAGAGACCCAGTACTTC.

A few counts support this clonotype. The rearrangement links TRBV24-1 to TRBJ1-1; D not certain. Trimming cost V 1 base and J 5 bases, with 7 bases left between them. This CDR3 has 13 amino acids. CDR1 is KGHDR and CDR2 is SFDVKD in the germline V gene. CDR3 sequence: CATSDLLGTEAFF. The CDR3 region has the DNA TGTGCCACCAGTGATTTACTAGGGACTGAAGCTTTCTTT.

V usage is TRBV6-6 and J usage is TRBJ1-5, with no clear D. There are 12 residues in the CDR3. Trimming stripped 2 bases from V and 7 bases from J, with 6 bases between. Per germline, CDR1 MNHNY and CDR2 SVGAGI (reference sequence). The CDR3 spells CASSYMEQPQHF. In nucleotides, the CDR3 is TGTGCCAGCAGTTACATGGAACAGCCCCAGCATTTT.

V and J are TRBV7-9 and TRBJ2-7; 7 bases match TRBD2. Germline V lookup: CDR1 SEHNR, CDR2 FQNEAQ (reference sequence). Trimming cost V 3 bases and J 2 bases; bases outside gene matches: 10. CDR3 length: 16 amino acids. The DNA of the CDR3 is TGTGCCAGCAGCTTCGCTGGGGGAGGGTCGGCCTACGAGCAGTACTTC. It yields the protein CASSFAGGGSAYEQYF.

This clonotype was seen more than once but under ten times. This chain joins TRBV12-3 or TRBV12-4 and TRBJ2-5; weak D call: TRBD2 (5 bases). CDR3 size: 12 residues. V lost 0 bases, J lost 9 bases, and 8 bases lay in between. CDR3 region: CASSLAWESQYF. CDR3 DNA: TGTGCCAGCAGTTTAGCGTGGGAGTCCCAGTACTTC.

This clonotype was detected a few times. This CDR3 reads CASSAPDRTPYEQYF. The CDR3 DNA sequence: TGCGCCAGCAGTGCTCCTGACAGGACCCCCTACGAGCAGTACTTC. This rearrangement joins TRBV10-2 to TRBJ2-1, with D possibly matching TRBD1 (6 bases). The DNA end favors TRBJ2-7, so the J call may be wrong. In germline, CDR1 is WSHSY, CDR2 SAAADI. CDR3 size: 15 residues.